This paragraph reports one T cell receptor (beta chain). In the original processing: Reference gene primer amplification gave nucleated cell count estimates. This table comes from immunoSEQ multiplex PCR, and its TCRdb copy is limited to in-frame clones, with some not included. The V and J calls and the clone size are those of that table, but D and trimming were determined from the DNA. The repertoire holds some 70,000 clones, with about 88% as singletons. This entry is derived from a study of blood T cell repertoires in COVID-19. Study background: Acute and convalescent COVID-19 specimens originated in the United States, Italy and Spain. Sample material is recorded as cDNA or gDNA derived from T cells, B-cell-depleted T cells, or PBMCs.

CDR3 length: 12 residues. Per germline, CDR1 MDHEN and CDR2 SYDVKM. V lost 10 bases to trimming and J lost 4 bases; unmatched junction nucleotides: 6. The sample comprised peripheral blood. The TCR originated in a man aged 70-80 years with active or convalescent COVID-19. The chain employs TRBV28 and TRBJ1-2, with 7 bases that match TRBD1. DNA of the CDR3: TGTGCCACCCAGGGGGTGGGCTATGGCTACACCTTC. Amino acids: CATQGVGYGYTF.